This is a list of T cell receptor beta chains from one sample in a study of blood T cell repertoires in COVID-19. Some clones are missing from TCRdb's copy, which holds only in-frame ones; the method was immunoSEQ multiplex PCR. The sample carries about 410,000 clones, roughly 90% recorded once. Sequencing was performed on PBMCs or T cells enriched from blood (not recorded which). These receptors were obtained from a woman aged 25 to 39 who had recovered from COVID-19. Both conserved end residues are trimmed from each CDR3. The order of the fields is V gene, clone size, J gene, D gene, CDR3 length, CDR3 protein. The D gene is left open where the match is weak. Clone size appears in some rows only: once, few, many, or a class for an expanded clone.

V: TRBV9
size: .
J: TRBJ2-7
D: TRBD1
length: 11
CDR3: ASSFRTGYEQY

V: TRBV3-1/TRBV3-2
size: .
J: TRBJ2-1
D: .
length: 10
CDR3: ASSQLDNEQF

V: TRBV7-8
size: once
J: TRBJ1-6
D: TRBD1
length: 13
CDR3: ASSPRQGGDSPLH

V: TRBV15
size: .
J: TRBJ1-2
D: .
length: 14
CDR3: ATSRDRGRSNYGYT

V: TRBV7-2
size: .
J: TRBJ2-7
D: TRBD2
length: 14
CDR3: ASSLVSSGGLVEQY

V: TRBV13
size: .
J: TRBJ1-2
D: TRBD1
length: 16
CDR3: ASSAHYQDRHVDYGYT

V: TRBV19
size: .
J: TRBJ1-6
D: TRBD1
length: 13
CDR3: ASSRQGIHNSPLH

V: TRBV10-3
size: once
J: TRBJ1-1
D: .
length: 10
CDR3: AISVGGAEAF

V: TRBV7-2
size: .
J: TRBJ1-2
D: .
length: 12
CDR3: ASSLVGEAGGYT

V: TRBV7-9
size: .
J: TRBJ2-7
D: TRBD1
length: 12
CDR3: ASSGPGQGGEQY

V: TRBV5-1
size: .
J: TRBJ1-2
D: .
length: 10
CDR3: ASSSSGLQPT

V: TRBV10-3
size: .
J: TRBJ1-1
D: .
length: 12
CDR3: AISGSDRTLTAF

V: TRBV9
size: .
J: TRBJ2-5
D: TRBD2
length: 13
CDR3: ASSVASGGLETQY

V: TRBV12-5
size: .
J: TRBJ1-4
D: .
length: 13
CDR3: ASGLSGQINEKLF